The rows below give T cell receptor beta chains drawn from one sample of a study of CD8 T cells in ankylosing spondylitis. Using its own MiXCR run on the 5' RACE reads, TCRdb lists one record per CDR3 protein. The sample lists 150,000 to 200,000 distinct CDR3 sequences, 25% to 35% seen once, with about 6.3% in the top ten. Sequenced: synovial fluid, either unsorted or a sorted T cell fraction (not recorded which). Every receptor here comes from a male donor with ankylosing spondylitis. The CDR3 runs from the conserved cysteine through the conserved F or W. Each record gives: clone size, D gene, V gene, J gene, CDR3 DNA, CDR3 protein. D genes are given only for firm matches. Size is omitted from some rows. Given values are once, few, many or a class for expanded clones.

clone size: few; D gene: TRBD2; V gene: TRBV20-1; J gene: TRBJ2-3; CDR3 DNA: TGCAGTGCTAGAGTTCTCCTAGCGGGGTATACGCAGTATTTT; CDR3 protein: CSARVLLAGYTQYF
clone size: -; D gene: TRBD1; V gene: TRBV28; J gene: TRBJ1-3; CDR3 DNA: TGTGCCAGCAGTTTAAGAGGGGGCTTAGGGGGAAACACCATATATTTT; CDR3 protein: CASSLRGGLGGNTIYF
clone size: few; D gene: -; V gene: TRBV11-2; J gene: TRBJ2-5; CDR3 DNA: TGTGCCAGCAGCTTAGTTCCGGCTAGCCTTCAAGAGACCCAGTACTTC; CDR3 protein: CASSLVPASLQETQYF
clone size: -; D gene: -; V gene: TRBV7-9; J gene: TRBJ2-7; CDR3 DNA: TGTGCCAGCAGCTCAGGACTTGAGCAGTACTTC; CDR3 protein: CASSSGLEQYF
clone size: -; D gene: TRBD2; V gene: TRBV12-3/TRBV12-4; J gene: TRBJ2-7; CDR3 DNA: TGTGCCAGCGGGAGGGCCGCAATCTACGAGCAGTACTTC; CDR3 protein: CASGRAAIYEQYF
clone size: many; D gene: TRBD1; V gene: TRBV25-1; J gene: TRBJ2-2; CDR3 DNA: TGTGCCAGCAGTGAAGCCGGGACAGGGTTTGCCGGGGAGCTGTTTTTT; CDR3 protein: CASSEAGTGFAGELFF
clone size: -; D gene: -; V gene: TRBV20-1; J gene: TRBJ1-2; CDR3 DNA: TGCAGTGCTGCCACCGGTGGGGGTGGCTATGGCTACACCTTC; CDR3 protein: CSAATGGGGYGYTF
clone size: few; D gene: TRBD1; V gene: TRBV2; J gene: TRBJ1-5; CDR3 DNA: TGTGCCAGCGCAGGGACAGGGAATCAGCCCCAGCATTTT; CDR3 protein: CASAGTGNQPQHF
clone size: many; D gene: -; V gene: TRBV6-1; J gene: TRBJ2-6; CDR3 DNA: TGTGCCAGCAGACTCATAATAAGCTCTGGGGCCAACGTCCTGACTTTC; CDR3 protein: CASRLIISSGANVLTF
clone size: few; D gene: -; V gene: TRBV19; J gene: TRBJ1-2; CDR3 DNA: TGTGCCAGTAGTACCCAGACAGGTTTGGATGGCTACACCTTC; CDR3 protein: CASSTQTGLDGYTF
clone size: -; D gene: TRBD2; V gene: TRBV9; J gene: TRBJ2-7; CDR3 DNA: TGTGCCAGCAGCGTAGAGGCCAGCGGGAGCTCCTACGAGCAGTACTTC; CDR3 protein: CASSVEASGSSYEQYF
clone size: few; D gene: TRBD2; V gene: TRBV2; J gene: TRBJ2-3; CDR3 DNA: TGTGCCAGCAGGCCGACTAGCGGGAGGTCAGATACGCAGTATTTT; CDR3 protein: CASRPTSGRSDTQYF
clone size: -; D gene: -; V gene: TRBV9; J gene: TRBJ2-2; CDR3 DNA: TGTGCCAGCAGCGTAGGAGGACAGTGGAACACCGGGGAGCTGTTTTTT; CDR3 protein: CASSVGGQWNTGELFF
clone size: many; D gene: -; V gene: TRBV10-3; J gene: TRBJ2-1; CDR3 DNA: TGTGCCATCAGTGAGCCCCCGGGCTTGAATGAGCAGTTCTTC; CDR3 protein: CAISEPPGLNEQFF